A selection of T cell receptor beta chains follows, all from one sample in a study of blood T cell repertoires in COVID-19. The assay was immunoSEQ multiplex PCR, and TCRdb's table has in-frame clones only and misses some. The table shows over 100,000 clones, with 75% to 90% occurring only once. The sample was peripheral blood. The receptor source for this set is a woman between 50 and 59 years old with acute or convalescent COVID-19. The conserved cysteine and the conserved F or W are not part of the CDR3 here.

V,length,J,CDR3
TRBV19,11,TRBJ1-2,ASSPRLNYGYT
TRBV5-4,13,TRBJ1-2,ASSLEIHPNYGYT
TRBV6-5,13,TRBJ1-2,ASSYSRTGLSGYT
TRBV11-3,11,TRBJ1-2,ASSLTGGGGYT
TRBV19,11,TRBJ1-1,ASKDREYTEAF
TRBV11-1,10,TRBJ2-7,ASRGQSYEQY
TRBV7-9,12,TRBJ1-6,ASSPGTAPSPLH
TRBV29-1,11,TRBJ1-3,SVRVSSGNTIY
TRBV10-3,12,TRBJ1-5,AISEIGVNQPQH
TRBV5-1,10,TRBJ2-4,ASFQTRDIQY
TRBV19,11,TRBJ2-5,ASSRLVQETQY